The clone carrying this T cell receptor beta chain was observed many times. Antigen: not known. Germline assignment: CDR1 SNHLY and CDR2 FYNNEI. Trimming removed 5 bases from V and 11 bases from J, with 10 bases in between. The CDR3 contains 11 residues. Regarding time point: newly diagnosed GD, antithyroid drugs for less than 3 months. Isolated PBMC RNA provided the starting material for the TCR library. This specimen comes from a study of regulatory T cells in long-lasting Graves disease. Study-wide points: Persistent cases favored TRBV28, TRBJ1-2 and TRBJ2-5.

In building TCR beta libraries, iRepertoire HTBI primers were used together with Arm-PCR of CDR3 regions. TCRdb independently ran MiXCR on the multiplex PCR reads; one entry per CDR3 protein. The sample contains hundreds of thousands of distinct CDR3 sequences, about 16% of which appear only once. This same sample was also taken into another study, of T cells in Graves' hyperthyroidism and ophthalmopathy. That report adds: Exclusion criteria comprised uncontrolled infection, other autoimmune disease, pregnancy or lactation. The primer set for the first-round RT-PCR of the TCR CDR3 was HTBI.

This receptor was identified in a woman aged 35-65 years with Graves disease. The chain couples TRBV2 to TRBJ2-1; D is perhaps TRBD1 or TRBD2 (5 bases each). Here the sequenced sample was peripheral blood mononuclear cells (PBMCs), taken at new diagnosis, from a patient treated with antithyroid drugs. CDR3 in DNA: TGTGCCAGCAGTCCCGGGGCCCAGCAGTTCTTC. As protein: CASSPGAQQFF. The whole variable domain, remainder taken from reference TRBV2 and TRBJ2-1, is EPEVTQTPSHQVTQMGQEVILRCVPISNHLYFYWYRQILGQKVEFLVSFYNNEISEKSEIFDDQFSVERPDGSNFTLKIRSTKLEDSAMYFCASSPGAQQFFGPGTRLTVL.